This note documents a single T cell receptor (beta chain) sequence. This clone's antigen is unknown. No qualities accompany the bases; no much larger clone lies one base away. The sample comes from a study of T cells after yellow fever vaccination (dated 2019 in TCRdb). Study-wide context: Libraries from fractions with low cell numbers were prepared with the SMART-Seq v4 Ultra Low Input RNA kit. To track T-cell clones before and after primary and booster YFV17D yellow fever vaccination, bulk TCR alpha and beta repertoires were sequenced longitudinally. Bulk PBMC replicates and cell subsets were isolated from blood drawn at multiple timepoints before and after both primary and secondary immunization. Two healthy male donors, one aged 18 to 29 and one aged 30 to 39 years, were included in the cohort. The research as a whole found: A small share of clonotypes occurred in both CD4 and CD8 compartments, likely arising from convergent recombination. FACS-sorted repertoires could contain abundant contaminating clonotypes from the bulk population, so computational filtering was required. Most clones expanded after primary vaccination were re-detected after the booster (around 96% of CD4 and around nine tenths of CD8), suggesting broad memory maintenance. Compared with the primary T-cell response, the secondary T-cell response was weaker but faster, peaking on day 5 rather than day 15. Because the study included only a couple of donors, the extent to which the findings can be generalized is limited.

Sequencer: Illumina NovaSeq 6000. TCR cDNA was synthesized by 5'RACE template switching, through which a universal primer site and unique molecular identifiers were introduced. Priming of cDNA synthesis was performed from both the TCR alpha and TCR beta constant segments. Library amplification involved two PCR steps, and the second step added sample barcodes and sequencing adapters. Sequencing of libraries was done on Illumina HiSeq 2500 (2x100 bp) or NovaSeq (2x150 bp). Concerning the study's data processing: MIGEC was used to demultiplex reads and collapse the reads into UMI consensus sequences, and MiXCR was used for V(D)J alignment. Vaccine-responding clonotypes were defined with edgeR using replicate PBMC samples, requiring FDR below 0.01 and a log2 fold change above 5 up to day 15. Each bulk clonotype received a CD4 or CD8 identity based on whether the sequenced CD4 or CD8 repertoire contained that clonotype at higher abundance. TCRdb trimmed public reads at Q25 via fastp, called clones via MiXCR and kept in-frame beta chains. For every CDR3 protein sequence, its rows merge into one entry that carries the most common genes and DNA. TCRdb, not the original authors, processed these V and J calls. The sample table holds approximately 150,000 distinct CDR3 sequences, of which roughly 8.8% were seen once. The top ten clones comprise around 40% of the sample.

The treatment or condition label corresponds to: live attenuated yellow fever vaccine strain. A standard Ficoll-Paque protocol was used to isolate PBMCs from peripheral blood. CD4 and CD8 T-cell fractions were isolated with Dynabeads CD4 and CD8 positive selection kits. TriZol was used to extract RNA from bulk PBMCs, CD4 and CD8 fractions, and dextramer-positive and dextramer-negative fractions. At the junction V is shortened by 3 bases and J by 5 bases, with 13 bases in between. There are 14 amino acids in the CDR3, from cysteine to phenylalanine inclusive. Only the CDR3 region is kept as DNA, spanning 42 bases read in frame from base 1.

This receptor was identified in a man younger than 30 who received the YFV17D yellow fever vaccine. The rearranged chain carries TRBV7-1 and TRBJ1-1; a weak D assignment points to TRBD1 (6 bases agree). TRBV7-1 is flagged as an ORF with uncertain function. This specimen was CD8+ T cells sorted from PBMCs, taken 45 days after the yellow fever booster vaccination. The CDR3 reads as follows: CASSSRGGGTEAFF. The DNA reads as follows: TGTGCCAGCAGCTCGAGGGGGGGGGGAACTGAAGCTTTCTTT.